This T cell receptor (beta chain) was recorded in a study of cytomegalovirus exposure and HLA in healthy donors listed by TCRdb under 2017. General notes on the study: An earlier analysis of several hundred of the donors reported about 260 Gb of sequence data and 95 million to 140 million unique TCR beta sequences obtained from about 180 million T cells. Approximately 310 gigabases of sequencing data and around 87 million unique TCR sequences were included in an early release covering about 620 HLA-typed donors. The genetic ancestry cluster associated with self-reported Caucasian donors included approximately 85% of the approximately 430 genotyped donors. The study aimed to test whether cataloging public T cell receptors could reveal signatures of past pathogen exposure. The study profiled the T cell repertoires of fewer than 850 subjects by immunosequencing and related them to cytomegalovirus serostatus. A separate validation cohort of approximately 120 different subjects was used in addition to the approximately 610-subject first cohort. To predict cytomegalovirus infection status, the study combined high-throughput TCR immunosequencing, statistical association of individual TCRs with disease status, and machine learning. A later analysis re-examined previously published TCR beta repertoires from more than 650 donors and added high-resolution HLA genotyping to investigate patterns of TCR occurrence. Rather than using new phenotypic data, the later analysis identified candidate immune exposures from TCR beta sequences and from how often those sequences occurred across donors. In an earlier analysis of 587 of the donors, high-throughput TCR beta sequencing was used to judge whether each TCR beta V gene segment behaved as functional or pseudogenic. Donor age, sex, ethnicity and CMV serostatus were compiled together with the repertoire data. A later genetic analysis took genome-wide SNP genotypes for about 60% of the roughly 670 donors and used that subset as a discovery cohort. All discovery cohort repertoires had been generated on a single sequencing platform. HLA typing included class I and class II loci at four-digit resolution. Typing coverage varied by locus: about 620-630 donors for A, B, C, DRB1 and DQB1; under 550 for DQA1; more than 600 for DPA1; around 450 for DPB1. Five DR-DQ haplotypes were treated as single units for association and clustering because of strong linkage in the cohort. Among a few hundred genotyped donors of the cohort, an average of about 240,000 unique TCR beta nucleotide sequences were sequenced per donor, around 18% of them non-productive.

Findings and caveats that apply to the study as a whole: A further reported finding was that TCR beta sequences accurately predicted the HLA-A and HLA-B alleles for most subjects in the first cohort. While some public TCRs were present in many individuals, most TCR sequences turned up only very rarely across donors. A group of highly shared sequence variants was considered likely to be a technical artifact of the sequencing pipeline. Because counts were too low, seventeen rarely observed V segments, including chromosome 9 orphons, were excluded from the earlier analysis of fewer than 650 of the donors. The 87-base-pair reads could not distinguish some IMGT-functional V segments, including TRBV6-2 and TRBV6-3, so those segments were excluded. The authors suggested that the approach could potentially be extended to other disease states and immunological phenotypes. In an earlier analysis of approximately 600 of the donors, most TCR beta V segments were observed in productive rearrangements about 87% or about 30% of the time, broadly matching IMGT annotations. In a later analysis, HLA-associated TCR beta chains were found to be more clonally expanded and to have lower generation probabilities than equally common non-associated chains. Linkage disequilibrium might explain the correlated functional status among segregating V segments, but an unknown experimental factor could not be excluded. Compared with the roughly 670-donor mean, donors in an Asian-associated ancestry cluster had fewer N-insertions in productive TCRs, according to a later genetic analysis. Several of the top co-occurrence clusters appeared to be linked to parvovirus B19, influenza, CMV and Epstein-Barr virus, according to a later analysis. Presence/absence analyses assumed roughly uniform sequencing depth across donors, an assumption that may not hold. The classifier was reported to diagnose cytomegalovirus status with high specificity and sensitivity in both the original cohort and the validation cohort. In vitro tests confirmed that a few of the cytomegalovirus-associated TCR beta chains recognize cytomegalovirus antigens. In a later analysis, the rate of TCR association differed among HLA loci, with DRB1 alleles having the most associated TCRs and HLA-C alleles having the fewest. A total of 164 TCR beta chains were listed by the study as associated with cytomegalovirus. A later analysis associated about 17,000 TCR beta sequences with specific HLA alleles at a false discovery rate of 0.05. HLA typing was unavailable for some donors at each locus, so association tests used only the typed subset. In this cohort, only TCR beta chains were sequenced, and detectable features were limited by the absence of alpha or paired-chain data. Assigning TCR associations to individual alleles was difficult when HLA alleles, especially DR and DQ, strongly co-occurred. A later genetic analysis associated a missense DCLRE1C variant with V-gene and J-gene trimming of TCR beta chains, and an independent cohort replicated the association. CMV serostatus was the only immune exposure information available for the cohort. Most CMV-associated TCR beta chains appeared to be HLA-restricted in a later analysis, and the HLA associations seemed to be driven largely by CMV exposure.

The library was obtained by the immunoSEQ multiplex PCR assay. The multiplex PCR relied on a mix of 60 forward primers for TCR Vbeta segments and 13 reverse primers for TCR Jbeta segments. The CDR3 region of rearranged TCR beta genes was amplified from genomic DNA with a multiplex PCR assay. The amplified TCR beta libraries were sequenced on the Illumina HiSeq System as 87-base-pair reads. The original methods were these. A later analysis counted some 80 million unique TCR beta chains across the approximately 700 repertoires, and around 9.9 million of these chains were shared by at least two donors. A nearest-neighbor algorithm error-corrected the raw reads and collapsed the reads into unique sequences, merging closely related sequences to remove PCR and sequencing errors. Alignment of CDR3 sequences to IMGT reference sequences was used to assign V, D and J gene segments. For a sequence to be retained, a match of at least six nucleotides to both a V gene segment and a J gene segment was required. Rearrangements were classified as productive when the CDR3 lacked stop codons and remained in frame with V and J, and all other rearrangements were classified as non-productive. Following IMGT convention, CDR3 was defined as the stretch from the second conserved V-encoded cysteine up to the conserved J-encoded phenylalanine. The earlier analysis of around 640 of the donors excluded sequences that lacked an unambiguous match to a single V gene segment. In an earlier analysis of almost 600 of the donors, a V segment was called functional when productive rearrangements were above 56.7%, and segregating when the standard deviation between donors exceeded 5%. A statistical classification framework was built for diagnosing cytomegalovirus status from the catalog of TCR beta chain sequences. In a later analysis, TCR nucleotide sequences were compared against IMGT/GENE-DB human TR gene sequences so that V and J genes could be assigned. In a later analysis, CDR3 sequences and most-parsimonious VDJ recombination scenarios were assigned using the TCRdist pipeline. A later analysis defined each TCR beta chain by its CDR3 amino acid sequence plus V-gene family, and excluded reads lacking a unique V-gene family. As a way to deal with suspected cross-contamination and a sequencing artifact, a later analysis dropped roughly 600 nucleotide sequences that were highly shared and had low generation probability. In a later analysis, a clonal expansion index for each public chain was calculated from normalized within-repertoire ranks of inferred template counts. Generation probabilities in a later analysis came from a VDJ recombination model fitted to out-of-frame rearrangements, and those results were checked against IGoR. In a later analysis, hypergeometric tests were used to score TCR-TCR, TCR-HLA and TCR-CMV co-occurrence, with a repertoire-size bias correction applied to TCR pairs. False discovery rates were estimated in a later analysis by permuting HLA or CMV assignments 20 times. In a later analysis, co-occurring TCRs were grouped using DBSCAN, with TCRdist sequence similarity added in when clustering inside HLA-allele-positive subsets. Repertoires with fewer than 30,000 or more than 120,000 public chains were left out of co-occurrence clustering, as were a handful of repertoires with anomalous nucleotide sharing. This is the immuneACCESS table as TCRdb keeps it, with only in-frame sequences that have V and J called. A part of the clones is gone; compared with another copy, unresolved V genes explain less than half, and the rest is unexplained. V, J and clone size were drawn from that table, and D and trimming were deduced from the DNA. The sample table lists 77,000 or so clones, 70% to 85% of them with a count of one. The top ten clonotypes cover 7% to 9% of the sample.

Concerning this clone: Its antigen is currently not known. No qualities accompany the bases; no much larger clone lies one base away.

Relative to germline, V is 0 bases shorter and J is 2 bases shorter, with 14 bases between their ends. From the cysteine up to the phenylalanine, the CDR3 has a length of 16 residues. The entry retains the CDR3 DNA only, 48 bases that are in frame from base 1. The germline V gene provides CDR1 LGHNA and CDR2 YSLEER. The cohort was made up of under 800 healthy bone marrow donors. At the time of sampling, every cohort member was nominally healthy, though immune exposures that went unrecorded were likely present. The donor was CMV seronegative and was included in the group of hundreds of seronegative cohort members. Each donor provided a peripheral blood sample, and peripheral blood mononuclear cells were used for TCR beta sequencing. Genomic DNA was extracted from the blood cell samples with the Qiagen DNeasy Blood Extraction Kit.

This sequence was found in a woman between 35 and 50 years old in good health and CMV-seronegative. The V and J segments used are TRBV4-3 and TRBJ2-7, and the D gene may be TRBD2, 6 bases matching. The sequenced material came from PBMCs. The CDR3 sequence is CASSQDRRASAYEQYF. The sequenced DNA is TGCGCCAGCAGCCAAGATAGGAGGGCTAGCGCCTACGAGCAGTACTTC.